This T cell receptor beta chain was recorded in a study of regulatory T cells in long-lasting Graves disease. The V segment lost 2 bases and the J segment 4 bases; nucleotides outside the gene matches: 8. The CDR3 is 16 residues long. The time point was: newly diagnosed GD, antithyroid drugs for less than 3 months. PBMC-derived RNA was used for the TCR library. Combining iRepertoire HTBI primers with Arm-PCR of CDR3 regions, the authors built TCR beta libraries. Via MiXCR, TCRdb re-called the multiplex PCR reads, giving one row per CDR3 protein. The data show roughly 410,000 distinct CDR3 sequences, 15% seen once. The same data also contributed to another study, on T cells in Graves' hyperthyroidism and ophthalmopathy.

The sequence was collected from a woman aged 40 to 50 with Graves disease. The rearrangement links TRBV12-3 or TRBV12-4 to TRBJ2-1; TRBD2 agrees at 7 bases. This specimen was peripheral blood mononuclear cells (PBMCs), taken at new diagnosis, from a patient treated with antithyroid drugs. CDR3 sequence (DNA): TGTGCCAGCAGTTTAAATTCCCTCGGGGGGTACAATGAGCAGTTCTTC. This translates into CASSLNSLGGYNEQFF.